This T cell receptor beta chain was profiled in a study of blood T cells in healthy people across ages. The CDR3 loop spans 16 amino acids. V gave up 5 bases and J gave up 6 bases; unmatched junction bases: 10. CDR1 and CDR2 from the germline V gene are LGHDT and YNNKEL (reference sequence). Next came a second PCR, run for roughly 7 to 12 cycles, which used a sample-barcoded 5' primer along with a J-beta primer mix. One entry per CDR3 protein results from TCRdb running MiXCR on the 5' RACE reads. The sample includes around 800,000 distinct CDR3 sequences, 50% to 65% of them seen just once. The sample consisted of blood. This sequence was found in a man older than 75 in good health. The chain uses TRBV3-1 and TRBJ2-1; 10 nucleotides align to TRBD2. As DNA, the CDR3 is TGTGCCAGCAGCTCCCTCCTAGCGGGAGCCCGCAATGAGCAGTTCTTC. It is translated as CASSSLLAGARNEQFF.